The 20 T cell receptor beta chains presented below share a single source sample, sequenced in a study of OX40 agonist ivuxolimab in advanced cancers. Clones were sequenced by immunoSEQ multiplex PCR, and TCRdb holds only the in-frame ones, with some missing. The table lists approximately 63,000 clones, more than 65% of them singletons. Specimen: CD4+ or CD8+ T cells sorted from blood, collected in a trial of the OX40 agonist ivuxolimab. The receptors here all came from an adult with an advanced solid tumor such as melanoma, head and neck, liver or kidney cancer.

The chain employs TRBV7-8 and TRBJ1-5; D not resolved. In germline, CDR1 is SGHVS, CDR2 FQNEAQ. The CDR3 is made up of 16 amino acids. Trimming pared 1 base from V and 2 bases from J, leaving 12 bases between. The CDR3 sequence is CASSLVAGGGNQPQHF. The CDR3 bases are TGTGCCAGCAGCTTAGTCGCTGGCGGAGGCAATCAGCCCCAGCATTTT.

This chain connects TRBV29-1 to TRBJ2-1; no firm D call. Germline loops: CDR1 SQVTM, CDR2 ANQGSEA. V dropped 4 bases and J dropped 4 bases, with 5 bases sitting between them. The CDR3 is 11 residues long. CDR3 sequence (DNA): TGCAGCGTTGTGAGATACAATGAGCAGTTCTTC. As protein: CSVVRYNEQFF.

The chain combines TRBV4-3 with TRBJ1-4, with D possibly matching TRBD1 (6 bases). V lost 0 bases and J lost 13, with 12 bases in between. This CDR3 is built from 13 residues. CDR1 LGHNA and CDR2 YSLEER come from the germline V gene. CDR3 protein: CASSQDSTGTLFF. The CDR3, as DNA: TGCGCCAGCAGCCAAGATAGTACAGGGACACTGTTTTTT.

This clone has just a few counts. The DNA of the CDR3 is TGTGCCAGTAGTAGCGGGGGGGCCTACACAGATACGCAGTATTTT. Protein product: CASSSGGAYTDTQYF. The chain employs TRBV19 and TRBJ2-3; 9 nucleotides align to TRBD2. After removal of 4 bases from V and 2 bases from J, the junction contained 4 bases not matched to a gene. CDR3 length: 15 residues. Germline V gives CDR1 LNHDA, CDR2 SQIVND (reference sequence).

This chain joins TRBV28 and TRBJ2-2, with 10 nucleotides matching TRBD1. V lost 10 bases to trimming and J lost 2 bases; unmatched junction nucleotides: 13. Germline V gene sequence: CDR1 MDHEN, CDR2 SYDVKM. The CDR3 loop spans 17 amino acids. CDR3 in DNA: TGTGCCACCCGTTTTATGACAGGGGGCGGAAACACCGGGGAGCTGTTTTTT. This codes for CATRFMTGGGNTGELFF.

V gene TRBV7-9 combines with J gene TRBJ2-7; no definite D call. The CDR3 length is 12 residues. V lost 6 bases and J 6 bases, leaving 12 bases between the germline ends. The germline V gene has CDR1 SEHNR and CDR2 FQNEAQ (reference sequence). DNA of the CDR3: TGTGCCAGCAGAGGTGTGGGTTCCGAGCAGTACTTC. It yields the protein CASRGVGSEQYF.

The gene calls are TRBV5-1 and TRBJ1-6; 12 bases line up with TRBD1. The CDR3 loop spans 18 amino acids. Unmatched junction bases numbered 13, after V lost 3 bases and J lost 9 bases. Per germline, CDR1 SGHRS and CDR2 YFSETQ. This CDR3 is CASSSGTGGQVVISPLHF. The CDR3 DNA reads TGCGCCAGCAGCTCCGGGACAGGGGGCCAAGTGGTGATTTCACCCCTCCACTTT.

The CDR3 is CASPAGGGRGGDEQFF. The CDR3 nucleotides are TGTGCCAGCCCCGCCGGGGGCGGGAGAGGGGGAGATGAGCAGTTCTTC. The chain employs TRBV5-4 and TRBJ2-1; TRBD2 might be the D (7 bases). Germline CDR1 and CDR2: SGHNT and YYREEE (reference sequence). The length of the CDR3 is 16 residues. V was clipped by 7 bases and J by 8 bases, with 25 bases between them.

The chain uses TRBV5-4 and TRBJ2-7, with D possibly being TRBD1 (5 bases). Trimming removed 0 bases at V and 3 bases at J, with 13 bases between. This CDR3 is built from 15 residues. In germline, CDR1 is SGHNT, CDR2 YYREEE (reference sequence). CDR3 amino acids: CASSLGIQDYYEQYF. Written as DNA, the CDR3 is TGTGCCAGCAGCTTGGGCATACAGGATTACTACGAGCAGTACTTC.

This clone was seen a handful of times. J is TRBJ2-3 and V is TRBV7-2; a weak D match, TRBD1 (9 bases). Trimming left V 3 bases short and J 2 bases short, with 15 bases between. Germline lookup yields CDR1 SGHTA and CDR2 FQGNSA. This CDR3 region has 16 residues. The CDR3 DNA sequence: TGTGCCAGCAGCTTCGGGGGGGACAGGGCCACAGATACGCAGTATTTT. It specifies CASSFGGDRATDTQYF.

V and J are TRBV27 and TRBJ2-7, with D tentatively TRBD2 (5 bases). The CDR3 runs to 14 residues. The V end lost 5 bases, the J end lost 5 bases, and 16 bases lay between the germline ends. CDR1 is MNHEY, CDR2 SMNVEV, per germline (reference sequence). The CDR3 DNA is TGTGCCAGCAGTGACTTCGGGTTCGGGGACGAGCAGTACTTC. Its protein is CASSDFGFGDEQYF.

The chain joins TRBV6-6 to TRBJ2-7; a possible D gene is TRBD2 (7 bases). V was clipped by 10 bases and J by 5 bases, with 18 bases between them. CDR1 and CDR2 from the germline V gene are MNHNY and SVGAGI (reference sequence). This CDR3 has 13 amino acids. The CDR3 loop reads CATRVGGDNEQYF. DNA for the CDR3: TGTGCCACCAGGGTGGGGGGGGACAACGAGCAGTACTTC.

The chain couples TRBV5-1 to TRBJ2-3; no firm D call. The V end lost 2 bases, the J end lost 0 bases, and 13 bases lay between the germline ends. Germline assignment: CDR1 SGHRS and CDR2 YFSETQ. CDR3 length: 16 residues. CDR3 sequence: CASSLRAQTSTDTQYF. As DNA, the CDR3 is TGCGCCAGCAGCTTACGGGCCCAAACTAGCACAGATACGCAGTATTTT.

V gene TRBV7-2 combines with J gene TRBJ2-7, with 9 nucleotides matching TRBD2. The trim removed 4 bases at V and 6 bases at J, leaving 10 bases unmatched. This CDR3 region has 15 residues. From germline, CDR1 is SGHTA and CDR2 FQGNSA. The CDR3: CASSSPSGGHREQYF. CDR3 nucleotide sequence: TGTGCCAGCAGCTCCCCAAGCGGGGGGCACCGCGAGCAGTACTTC.

This chain connects TRBV28 to TRBJ2-1; D uncertain. V lost 6 bases, J lost 6 bases, and 9 bases lay in between. CDR1 is MDHEN, CDR2 SYDVKM, per germline. This CDR3 is 12 amino acids long. Here the CDR3 DNA reads TGTGCCAGCAGCAGAGACACCAATGAGCAGTTCTTC. Translated: CASSRDTNEQFF.

The rearrangement links TRBV5-5 to TRBJ2-3; TRBD1 matches at 12 bases. Germline assignment: CDR1 SGHKS and CDR2 YYEKEE (reference sequence). The CDR3 is made up of 17 amino acids. V gave up 0 bases and J gave up 7 bases; unmatched junction bases: 9. This CDR3 is CASSLATGTGGAYTQYF. CDR3 DNA sequence: TGTGCCAGCAGCTTGGCCACCGGGACAGGGGGCGCATATACGCAGTATTTT.

This clone was recorded many times. This chain uses TRBV18 with TRBJ2-1; TRBD1 matches 8 bases. Trimming cost V 3 bases and J 10 bases; bases outside gene matches: 8. Germline V gene lookup returns CDR1 KGHSH and CDR2 LQKENI. This CDR3 has 14 amino acids. The CDR3 protein is CASSPVDRVREQFF. In nucleotides, the CDR3 is TGTGCCAGCTCACCGGTGGACAGGGTAAGGGAGCAGTTCTTC.

This clone was counted a single time. This chain uses TRBV19 with TRBJ1-5; 10 bases match TRBD1. V trimming: 10 bases; J trimming: 1 base; junction bases outside the gene matches: 4. CDR1 and CDR2 (germline): LNHDA, SQIVND (reference sequence). CDR3 length equals 14 residues. DNA for the CDR3: TGTGCCACCACGACAGGGGGCAGCAATCAGCCCCAGCATTTT. This codes for CATTTGGSNQPQHF. Full variable domain (rest looked up from reference TRBV19 and TRBJ1-5): DGGITQSPKYLFRKEGQNVTLSCEQNLNHDAMYWYRQDPGQGLRLIYYSQIVNDFQKGDIAEGYSVSREKKESFPLTVTSAQKNPTAFYLCATTTGGSNQPQHFGDGTRLSIL.

This chain connects TRBV6-5 to TRBJ1-6; perhaps TRBD1 as D (5 bases). The CDR3 consists of 15 residues. The germline CDR1 and CDR2 sequences are MNHEY and SVGAGI. Trimming shortened V by 5 bases and J by 7 bases, and 15 bases separated the two germline ends. CDR3 amino acids: CASSPWEQVNSPLHF. CDR3 bases: TGTGCCAGCAGTCCCTGGGAACAGGTCAATTCACCCCTCCACTTT.

The genes are TRBV2 and TRBJ2-2; 8 bases map to TRBD2. Germline V gene lookup returns CDR1 SNHLY and CDR2 FYNNEI. There are 15 residues in the CDR3. V dropped 6 bases and J dropped 5; count of bases not matched to a gene: 8. CDR3 coding DNA: TGTGCCAGCAGGACGGGAGGGGTTGGGACCGGGGAGCTGTTTTTT. Protein product: CASRTGGVGTGELFF.